These T cell receptor beta chains were read from a single sample in a study of T cells in pancreatic ductal adenocarcinoma. Data came from immunoSEQ multiplex PCR; TCRdb stores just in-frame clones and leaves some out. Here the sample spans tens of thousands of clones, roughly nine tenths being singletons. Sequencing was carried out using PBMCs. The receptors derive from a human donor with pancreatic ductal adenocarcinoma. CDR3s include the opening cysteine and the closing phenylalanine or tryptophan. Fields, in order: J gene, D gene, V gene, CDR3 length, clone size, CDR3 protein, CDR3 DNA. A D gene is named only where the DNA matches it firmly. Expanded clones are given a class, and other clones once, few, many or no size at all.

J: TRBJ2-3
D: TRBD2
V: TRBV18
length: 18
size: NA
CDR3: CASSPPKLAGVLADTQYF
DNA: TGTGCCAGCTCACCACCTAAGTTGGCGGGAGTATTGGCAGATACGCAGTATTTT

J: TRBJ2-2
D: TRBD2
V: TRBV5-6
length: 17
size: NA
CDR3: CASSYAGLAGESGELFF
DNA: TGTGCCAGCAGCTACGCGGGACTAGCGGGAGAGAGCGGGGAGCTGTTTTTT

J: TRBJ2-7
D: TRBD2
V: TRBV6-6
length: 16
size: once
CDR3: CASRDPVGGRGYEQYF
DNA: TGTGCCAGCAGGGACCCGGTTGGTGGGAGGGGCTACGAGCAGTACTTC

J: TRBJ2-7
D: NA
V: TRBV18
length: 15
size: NA
CDR3: CASSHTRTGYGEQYF
DNA: TGTGCCAGCTCACACACACGAACAGGGTACGGCGAGCAGTACTTC

J: TRBJ1-1
D: NA
V: TRBV5-1
length: 14
size: NA
CDR3: CASSLEQANTEAFF
DNA: TGCGCCAGCAGCTTGGAACAGGCTAACACTGAAGCTTTCTTT

J: TRBJ2-7
D: TRBD2
V: TRBV2
length: 16
size: NA
CDR3: CASSTYPSGSRYEQYF
DNA: TGTGCCAGCTCCACGTACCCTAGCGGGAGTCGCTACGAGCAGTACTTC

J: TRBJ1-2
D: TRBD1
V: TRBV6-1
length: 17
size: NA
CDR3: CASSEAPGQGSSYGYTF
DNA: TGTGCCAGCAGTGAAGCTCCGGGACAGGGTTCTTCCTATGGCTACACCTTC

J: TRBJ1-5
D: TRBD1
V: TRBV30
length: 13
size: NA
CDR3: CAWAQGENQPQHF
DNA: TGTGCCTGGGCACAGGGGGAGAATCAGCCCCAGCATTTT

J: TRBJ2-7
D: NA
V: TRBV14
length: 17
size: NA
CDR3: CASSQEGAGLTVYEQYF
DNA: TGTGCCAGCAGCCAAGAGGGCGCGGGACTCACGGTCTACGAGCAGTACTTC

J: TRBJ2-7
D: TRBD1
V: TRBV2
length: 14
size: NA
CDR3: CASRTGTGAYEQYF
DNA: TGTGCCAGCAGAACCGGGACAGGGGCCTACGAGCAGTACTTC